The rows below give T cell receptor beta chains drawn from one sample of a study of blood T cell repertoires in COVID-19. Clones were sequenced by immunoSEQ multiplex PCR, and TCRdb holds only the in-frame ones, with some missing. Among roughly 220,000 clones listed, roughly 90% were seen once. The sample was PBMCs or T cells enriched from blood (not recorded which). Every receptor here comes from a woman aged 40-49 years with acute COVID-19. The CDR3 runs from the conserved cysteine through the conserved F or W. A D gene is named only where the DNA matches it firmly. The listing skips clone size in some rows; elsewhere it reads once, few, many or a size class.

V	J	D	length	size	DNA	CDR3
TRBV5-1	TRBJ1-4	.	15	.	TGCGCCAGCAGCTTGTTTCCTGCAACTAATGAAAAACTGTTTTTT	CASSLFPATNEKLFF
TRBV4-1	TRBJ1-2	.	13	.	TGCGCCAGCAGCCAAGAGACGGGTTATGGCTACACCTTC	CASSQETGYGYTF
TRBV2	TRBJ1-5	.	14	.	TGTGCCAGCAGTGAACTGACAATCAATCAGCCCCAGCATTTT	CASSELTINQPQHF
TRBV7-6	TRBJ2-1	.	13	.	TGTGCCAGCAGCCCCCAGCCGGGCAATGAGCAGTTCTTC	CASSPQPGNEQFF
TRBV7-9	TRBJ1-1	TRBD1	15	once	TGTGCCAGCAGCTTACGGACAGGGGCGAACACTGAAGCTTTCTTT	CASSLRTGANTEAFF
TRBV12-3/TRBV12-4	TRBJ2-7	.	12	.	TGTGCCAGCAGTTTTCTTTCCTACGAGCAGTACTTC	CASSFLSYEQYF
TRBV10-3	TRBJ1-2	.	13	.	TGTGCCATCAGTGGGGGCGGTAACTATGGCTACACCTTC	CAISGGGNYGYTF
TRBV3-1/TRBV3-2	TRBJ1-2	.	15	.	TGTGCCAGCAGCCAAGGATCGAGCTATAACTATGGCTACACCTTC	CASSQGSSYNYGYTF
TRBV7-2	TRBJ1-2	.	13	.	TGTGCCAGCAGCTTAGAAAGAGGGCTAAGCTACACCTTC	CASSLERGLSYTF
TRBV18	TRBJ2-5	.	14	.	TGTGCCAGCTCACCGGATCTAGCGTTGGAGACCCAGTACTTC	CASSPDLALETQYF
TRBV5-4	TRBJ1-4	TRBD1	16	.	TGTGCCAGCAGCGGGGCCTGGGGGACAGCTAATGAAAAACTGTTTTTT	CASSGAWGTANEKLFF
TRBV5-1	TRBJ1-1	.	15	.	TGCGCCAGCAGCCCCCAGGATCCAGGGTACACTGAAGCTTTCTTT	CASSPQDPGYTEAFF
TRBV7-6	TRBJ2-3	.	14	.	TGTGCCAGCAGCTTAGAAGGAGACACAGATACGCAGTATTTT	CASSLEGDTDTQYF
TRBV24-1	TRBJ1-2	.	11	.	TGTGCCACCAGTGACATTGATGGCTACACCTTC	CATSDIDGYTF
TRBV10-3	TRBJ2-3	TRBD1	12	.	TGTGCCATCAGTGACCCGACAGGGATAGGGTATTTT	CAISDPTGIGYF
TRBV6-5	TRBJ1-5	.	13	.	TGTGCCAGCAGTTCGAGTTTCAATCAGCCCCAGCATTTT	CASSSSFNQPQHF
TRBV20-1	TRBJ1-2	.	14	.	TGCAGTGCTAGTATCGGGGGTGACCGATATGGCTACACCTTC	CSASIGGDRYGYTF
TRBV7-8	TRBJ1-2	.	14	few	TGTGCCAGCAGCCACAGGGATGGGGCCTATGGCTACACCTTC	CASSHRDGAYGYTF
TRBV14	TRBJ1-2	.	15	.	TGTGCCAGCAGCCAGGGTTTGGGCGCGAACTATGGCTACACCTTC	CASSQGLGANYGYTF
TRBV6-4	TRBJ2-2	.	15	.	TGTGCCAGCAGTGATCATCTAACTAACACCGGGGAGCTGTTTTTT	CASSDHLTNTGELFF
TRBV30	TRBJ1-2	.	15	.	TGTGCCTGGAGTGGGGTCCCTGGTGGAGACTATGGCTACACCTTC	CAWSGVPGGDYGYTF
TRBV27	TRBJ1-1	.	11	.	TGTGCCAGCCGGGCGGGCACTGAAGCTTTCTTT	CASRAGTEAFF
TRBV7-8	TRBJ1-2	TRBD1	16	.	TGTGCCAGCGGACAACCGGGACAGGGTTCTAACTATGGCTACACCTTC	CASGQPGQGSNYGYTF
TRBV6-5	TRBJ2-5	.	15	.	TGTGCCAGCAGGAATTTATATGGACAGCAAGAGACCCAGTACTTC	CASRNLYGQQETQYF
TRBV3-1/TRBV3-2	TRBJ1-6	.	17	.	TGTGCCAGCAGCCTCAGCCTCTACAGGGCAGGCAATTCACCCCTCCACTTT	CASSLSLYRAGNSPLHF
TRBV6-5	TRBJ1-5	TRBD1	14	.	TGTGCCAGCAACCGGGACAGGCAGAATCAGCCCCAGCATTTT	CASNRDRQNQPQHF
TRBV27	TRBJ2-7	TRBD2	14	.	TGTGCCAGCCACAGCGGGGGATTCCCCTACGAGCAGTACTTC	CASHSGGFPYEQYF
TRBV9	TRBJ2-7	TRBD1	16	.	TGTGCCAGCAGCCCGAGGCCGGGACAGGGGGGATACGAGCAGTACTTC	CASSPRPGQGGYEQYF
TRBV19	TRBJ2-1	TRBD2	15	.	TGTGCCAGTAGTATAAGGCTAGCGGGACCTGGTGAGCAGTTCTTC	CASSIRLAGPGEQFF
TRBV27	TRBJ1-2	.	14	.	.	CASSSSGTDYGYTF
TRBV6-2/TRBV6-3	TRBJ1-6	.	15	.	TGTGCCAGCAGTTACGTCCGGGGGGTCTATTCACCCCTCCACTTT	CASSYVRGVYSPLHF
TRBV5-4	TRBJ2-7	TRBD1	14	.	TGTGCCAGCAAGTCGACAGGGCCGCCCTACGAGCAGTACTTC	CASKSTGPPYEQYF
TRBV7-9	TRBJ2-1	.	16	.	TGTGCCAGCAGCCCTCCCATCTACCGGGACTACAATGAGCAGTTCTTC	CASSPPIYRDYNEQFF
TRBV5-4	TRBJ1-2	TRBD1	15	.	TGTGCCAGCAGCCGAAGGGACAGGGGGGACTATGGCTACACCTTC	CASSRRDRGDYGYTF
TRBV7-2	TRBJ2-5	TRBD2	17	.	TGTGCCAGCAGCTTAGTCCCTAGCGGGGGGGCCCAAGAGACCCAGTACTTC	CASSLVPSGGAQETQYF
TRBV24-1	TRBJ1-1	.	12	.	TGTGCCACCAGTGACCCCCGGGGATATGCTTTCTTT	CATSDPRGYAFF
TRBV9	TRBJ1-2	TRBD1	16	once	TGTGCCAGCAGCATACCCGGGACAGAAAGGAACTATGGCTACACCTTC	CASSIPGTERNYGYTF
TRBV10-1	TRBJ2-2	.	13	few	TGCGCCAGCAGTCCACAGGAGACCGGGGAGCTGTTTTTT	CASSPQETGELFF
TRBV7-9	TRBJ1-1	TRBD1	16	few	TGTGCCAGCAGCCCCCGACTAGGACAGGAGAACACTGAAGCTTTCTTT	CASSPRLGQENTEAFF
TRBV6-4	TRBJ2-3	TRBD1	14	.	TGTGCCAGCAGTGAGACAGGGGGCGCAGATACGCAGTATTTT	CASSETGGADTQYF
TRBV10-3	TRBJ1-1	.	11	once	TGTGCCATCAGTGACGGGACTGAAGCTTTCTTT	CAISDGTEAFF
TRBV5-1	TRBJ2-3	.	14	.	TGCGCCAGCAGCAACGACGGACAGACAGATACGCAGTATTTT	CASSNDGQTDTQYF
TRBV6-5	TRBJ1-1	.	15	.	TGTGCCAGCAGTTACGAGGCAGTGAGGGCCACTGAAGCTTTCTTT	CASSYEAVRATEAFF
TRBV14	TRBJ2-7	TRBD2	14	.	TGTGCCAGCAGCCCGAGGGACTACTCCTACGAGCAGTACTTC	CASSPRDYSYEQYF
TRBV4-1	TRBJ2-7	TRBD1	13	.	TGCGCCAGCAGCCAGTACAGGGGCTACGAGCAGTACTTC	CASSQYRGYEQYF
TRBV7-2	TRBJ2-7	TRBD1	13	.	TGTGCCAGCAGGGTTGCAGGGGGCGACGAGCAGTACTTC	CASRVAGGDEQYF
TRBV20-1	TRBJ1-2	TRBD1	15	.	TGCAGTGCTAGTGACCAGACAGGGCTTCCTTATGGCTACACCTTC	CSASDQTGLPYGYTF
TRBV11-1	TRBJ1-1	.	13	.	TGTGCCAGCAGCACCCCGAGAACGGCTGAAGCTTTCTTT	CASSTPRTAEAFF
TRBV9	TRBJ2-1	TRBD1	15	few	TGTGCCAGCAGCGACGGGACAGGTAGAGCCCATGAGCAGTTCTTC	CASSDGTGRAHEQFF
TRBV19	TRBJ1-4	TRBD1	15	.	TGTGCCAGTAGTCTGGGACAGGGGGCTAATGAAAAACTGTTTTTT	CASSLGQGANEKLFF
TRBV6-5	TRBJ1-2	TRBD1	13	.	TGTGCCACCGCGGACAGGGGAACGGATGGCTACACCTTC	CATADRGTDGYTF
TRBV15	TRBJ1-1	TRBD1	16	.	TGTGCCACCAGCAGAGGGACAGGGTACGTTCGGACTGAAGCTTTCTTT	CATSRGTGYVRTEAFF
TRBV7-2	TRBJ1-2	TRBD1	16	.	TGTGCCAGCAGCTTGCGTCAGGGGGTAGCTAACTATGGCTACACCTTC	CASSLRQGVANYGYTF
TRBV27	TRBJ2-5	.	13	.	TGTGCCAGCAGTACTCGGGTACAAGAGACCCAGTACTTC	CASSTRVQETQYF